These 26 T cell receptor beta chains originate from one sample sequenced in a study of cytomegalovirus exposure and HLA in healthy donors (dated by TCRdb to between 2016 and 2019). Libraries were prepared through the immunoSEQ multiplex PCR assay. The multiplex PCR relied on a mix of 60 forward primers for TCR Vbeta segments and 13 reverse primers for TCR Jbeta segments. The clones in this table, taken by TCRdb from immuneACCESS, are in-frame only. Not every clone is retained; where verified, under half of the shortfall comes from an unresolved V gene, and the cause of the rest is unknown. This sample comprises approximately 170,000 clones, 85% of them detected only once. 1% of the sample goes to the ten largest clones. The sequenced material came from PBMCs. The receptors here all came from a boy between 2 and 15 years old in good health and CMV-seronegative.

The rearrangement uses TRBV27 and TRBJ1-1; D remains ambiguous. This CDR3 is built from 16 residues. The germline V gene encodes CDR1 MNHEY and CDR2 SMNVEV (reference sequence). V was pared by 1 base and J by 4 bases, with 16 bases between. CDR3 sequence: CASSLYSALSGTEAFF. The CDR3 DNA sequence: TGTGCCAGCAGTTTATATTCCGCGTTATCGGGCACTGAAGCTTTCTTT.

The CDR3 DNA sequence: TGCGCCAGCAGCCAGGACAGAGAGGGCTACACCTTC. Translating it yields CASSQDREGYTF. V usage is TRBV5-1 and J usage is TRBJ1-2; TRBD1 might be the D (6 bases). CDR1 is SGHRS and CDR2 is YFSETQ in the germline V gene. V was shortened by 4 bases and J by 8 bases, with 12 bases between the two germline ends. The CDR3 is 12 amino acids.

The chain recombines TRBV2 with TRBJ1-3, with D possibly being TRBD1 (5 bases). V gave up 0 bases and J gave up 0 bases, with 9 bases separating them. The CDR3 contains 16 residues. Per the germline V gene, CDR1 is SNHLY and CDR2 is FYNNEI. CDR3 sequence reads: CASSEAQVTSGNTIYF. The CDR3 DNA reads as TGTGCCAGCAGTGAAGCACAGGTTACCTCTGGAAACACCATATATTTT.

This clone was picked up a small number of times. The chain uses TRBV28 and TRBJ1-3, with D unclear. Trimming removed 4 bases at V and 0 bases at J, with 16 bases between. The CDR3 sequence is 17 residues long. Germline lookup yields CDR1 MDHEN and CDR2 SYDVKM. CDR3 nucleotides: TGTGCCAGCAGTTATCAGAGAGGATCCCACTCTGGAAACACCATATATTTT. Its protein is CASSYQRGSHSGNTIYF.

V and J are TRBV6-1 and TRBJ2-3, with 8 bases fitting TRBD1. The germline V gene encodes CDR1 MNHNS and CDR2 SASEGT. V shed 7 bases, J shed 6 bases, and the junction held 9 bases outside the gene matches. There are 14 residues in the CDR3. CDR3 residues: CASNQDRVGDTQYF. The CDR3 coding sequence is TGTGCCAGCAACCAGGACAGGGTAGGGGATACGCAGTATTTT.

The chain employs TRBV6-7 and TRBJ2-2, with TRBD1 matching over 9 bases. TRBV6-7 is given ORF status, its function remaining uncertain. This CDR3 is 18 amino acids long. V was clipped by 1 base and J by 7 bases; unmatched bases: 13. DNA of the CDR3: TGTGCCAGCAGTTACTTTCTAACAGGGGGCCTCGAGTACGGGGAGCTGTTTTTT. It encodes CASSYFLTGGLEYGELFF.

The chain recombines TRBV9 with TRBJ2-3; D may be TRBD2 (6 bases). The CDR3 length is 15 residues. V shed 6 bases and J shed 5 bases, with 19 bases lying between them. CDR1 and CDR2 (germline): SGDLS, YYNGEE. The CDR3 reads CASTVSTGEIDTQYF. The CDR3 nucleotides are TGTGCCAGCACTGTGAGTACGGGAGAAATAGATACGCAGTATTTT.

The CDR3 sequence is CASGGAGELFF. The DNA of the CDR3 is TGTGCCAGCGGGGGGGCTGGGGAGCTGTTTTTT. The rearrangement uses TRBV6-5 and TRBJ2-2; the D gene is possibly TRBD2 (7 bases). There are 11 residues in the CDR3. The V and J ends lost 8 bases and 8 bases respectively, with 9 bases between them. CDR1 and CDR2 from the germline V gene are MNHEY and SVGAGI.

This rearrangement joins TRBV2 to TRBJ2-1; D not certain. V was clipped by 6 bases and J by 0 bases, with 15 bases between them. This CDR3 contains 16 residues. The germline V gene has CDR1 SNHLY and CDR2 FYNNEI. The CDR3 nucleotides are TGTGCCAGCAGCACTCTTTCATGGAGCTCCTACAATGAGCAGTTCTTC. Residues: CASSTLSWSSYNEQFF.

This clone was counted only a few times. The J gene is TRBJ2-3, the V gene TRBV27; D is undetermined. The CDR3 contains 13 residues. Germline V gene sequence: CDR1 MNHEY, CDR2 SMNVEV (reference sequence). V was pared by 3 bases and J by 0 bases, with 4 bases between. CDR3 nucleotide sequence: TGTGCCAGCAGTTTCTCTAGCACAGATACGCAGTATTTT. This codes for CASSFSSTDTQYF.

V is TRBV19 and J is TRBJ2-1; TRBD1 matches 10 bases. Germline CDR1 and CDR2: LNHDA and SQIVND (reference sequence). The CDR3 has 15 amino acids. V lost 11 bases, J lost 5 bases, and 12 bases stayed unmatched. The CDR3 nucleotides read TGTGCCTCCGGCCGGACAGGGGGGTCCCACAATGAGCAGTTCTTC. Its translation is CASGRTGGSHNEQFF.

The chain couples TRBV2 to TRBJ2-1, with 7 positions matching TRBD2. Germline CDR1 reads SNHLY; CDR2 reads FYNNEI. Trimming cost V 8 bases and J 2 bases; bases outside gene matches: 0. The CDR3 loop spans 12 amino acids. The CDR3 loop is CASGRAYNEQFF. For the CDR3, the DNA is TGTGCCAGCGGGAGGGCCTACAATGAGCAGTTCTTC.

This chain links TRBV18 with TRBJ1-4; D is ambiguous. V was shortened by 3 bases and J by 0 bases, with 5 bases between the two germline ends. CDR1 is KGHSH and CDR2 is LQKENI in the germline V gene. The CDR3 covers 14 residues. The CDR3 DNA follows: TGTGCCAGCTCACCGACTTCAACTAATGAAAAACTGTTTTTT. Protein product: CASSPTSTNEKLFF.

The rearrangement joins TRBV7-9 to TRBJ1-2, with D uncertain. V lost 5 bases and J 0 bases, leaving 13 bases between the germline ends. In germline, CDR1 is SEHNR, CDR2 FQNEAQ (reference sequence). This CDR3 is 15 amino acids long. CDR3 DNA: TGTGCCAGCAGCCCCCAGACGGGAGCTAACTATGGCTACACCTTC. It codes for CASSPQTGANYGYTF.

This chain connects TRBV30 to TRBJ2-5; D unresolved. CDR1 is GTSNPN and CDR2 is SVGIG in the germline V gene (reference sequence). V shed 2 bases and J shed 5 bases, with 12 bases lying between them. The CDR3 has 13 residues. CDR3 residues: CAWSPGSRETQYF. In DNA, the CDR3 is TGTGCCTGGAGTCCCGGGTCAAGGGAGACCCAGTACTTC.

This rearrangement joins TRBV27 to TRBJ2-1; 7 nucleotides agree with TRBD2. The CDR3 consists of 13 residues. CDR1 and CDR2 from the germline V gene are MNHEY and SMNVEV (reference sequence). Unmatched junction bases numbered 6, after V lost 5 bases and J lost 8 bases. CDR3 amino acids: CASSPLANYEQFF. The CDR3, as DNA: TGTGCCAGCAGTCCACTAGCGAACTATGAGCAGTTCTTC.

Note on this clone: One end of the junction does not line up with germline, which may come from a read error. Other DNA sequences in the sample encode the same CDR3. The V call is TRBV7-7, the J call TRBJ2-5; 9 positions agree with TRBD1. Germline V CDR1 and CDR2: SSHAT, FNYEAQ (reference sequence). The CDR3 covers 15 residues. The CDR3: CASSLGQGIQETQYF. DNA for the CDR3: TGTGCTAGCAGCTTAGGACAGGGGATCCAAGAGACCCAGTACTTC.

This clone has only a few counts. The chain carries TRBV27 and TRBJ2-7; weak D call: TRBD2 (7 bases). The germline V gene has CDR1 MNHEY and CDR2 SMNVEV (reference sequence). This CDR3 comprises 13 residues. V was pared by 6 bases and J by 5 bases, with 14 bases between. The CDR3, as DNA: TGTGCCAGCAGCCGGGGGGCTTGGAACGAGCAGTACTTC. It specifies CASSRGAWNEQYF.

Written as DNA, the CDR3 is TGTGCCAGCTGTCGAAAGGAGTCCTACAATGAGCAGTTCTTC. This gives the protein CASCRKESYNEQFF. The rearrangement joins TRBV27 to TRBJ2-1; D not resolved. The V gene's germline CDR1 is MNHEY and CDR2 SMNVEV (reference sequence). V was clipped by 8 bases and J by 1 base, with 12 bases between them. The CDR3 spans 14 residues.

The V call is TRBV6-6, the J call TRBJ2-5, with 7 bases identical to TRBD1. J lost 5 bases, V lost 4 bases, and 7 bases had no gene match. Per germline, CDR1 MNHNY and CDR2 SVGAGI (reference sequence). The CDR3 is 14 amino acids. CDR3 in amino acids: CASSSGQEWETQYF. The CDR3, as DNA: TGTGCCAGCAGTTCCGGACAGGAATGGGAGACCCAGTACTTC.

The chain uses TRBV10-3 and TRBJ2-1, with TRBD2 identical over 7 bases. The germline CDR1 and CDR2 sequences are ENHRY and SYGVKD. V shed 4 bases and J 6 bases; nucleotides not matched to a gene: 6. The length of the CDR3 is 14 residues. The CDR3 region has the DNA TGTGCCATCAGTGCGGCTAGCGGTGTCAATGAGCAGTTCTTC. Translated: CAISAASGVNEQFF.

This rearrangement joins TRBV30 to TRBJ1-3; D gene uncertain. V lost 2 bases and J lost 2, with 19 bases in between. Germline CDR1 GTSNPN, CDR2 SVGIG (reference sequence). This CDR3 has 17 amino acids. CDR3 loop: CAWSSLAALWAGNTIYF. CDR3 DNA: TGTGCCTGGAGTAGCCTCGCGGCTCTATGGGCTGGAAACACCATATATTTT.

The rearrangement joins TRBV7-2 to TRBJ1-5; 7 positions agree with TRBD1. V lost 8 bases to trimming and J lost 6 bases; unmatched junction nucleotides: 10. The CDR3 sequence is 14 residues long. Germline CDR1 is SGHTA and CDR2 is FQGNSA. The CDR3 reads CASADRVGSQPQHF. The CDR3 bases are TGTGCCAGCGCCGACAGGGTAGGGTCTCAGCCCCAGCATTTT.

This sequence joins TRBV27 and TRBJ2-1, with D tentatively TRBD2 (5 bases). The V end lost 0 bases, the J end lost 7 bases, and 13 bases lay between the germline ends. Germline V gene sequence: CDR1 MNHEY, CDR2 SMNVEV (reference sequence). There are 15 residues in the CDR3. The chain's CDR3 is CASSLSGLADNEQFF. CDR3 DNA: TGTGCCAGCAGTTTATCGGGCCTAGCAGATAATGAGCAGTTCTTC.

The genes are TRBV28 and TRBJ1-1, with TRBD1 identical over 10 bases. The CDR3 is 16 residues long. Germline-derived CDR1 and CDR2 are MDHEN and SYDVKM. V was clipped by 2 bases and J by 5 bases; unmatched bases: 8. CDR3 coding DNA: TGTGCCAGCAGTTTAGTAGGGGACAGGGGTGGAACTGAAGCTTTCTTT. It translates to CASSLVGDRGGTEAFF.

The genes are TRBV2 and TRBJ1-6; D possibly corresponds to TRBD1 (6 bases). From germline, CDR1 is SNHLY and CDR2 FYNNEI. Trimming shortened V by 6 bases and J by 7 bases, and 13 bases separated the two germline ends. CDR3 size: 14 residues. CDR3 sequence: CASRRRTANSPLHF. CDR3 DNA sequence: TGTGCCAGCAGAAGAAGGACAGCGAATTCACCCCTCCACTTT.